Below are 6 T cell receptor beta chains sequenced from a single sample in a study of blood T cell repertoires in COVID-19. Sequenced by immunoSEQ multiplex PCR; TCRdb stores in-frame clones only, minus some. This sample has under 200,000 clones; 85% to 90% occur once, and the top ten carry approximately 11%. Sequencing was done on a sample of peripheral blood. Receptors originate from a woman between 55 and 75 years old with COVID-19, enrolled during active disease.

The rearrangement joins TRBV7-8 to TRBJ2-7, with a possible D match to TRBD1 (6 bases). Germline-derived CDR1 and CDR2 are SGHVS and FQNEAQ. There are 14 residues in the CDR3. V dropped 3 bases and J dropped 4 bases, with 13 bases sitting between them. The CDR3 DNA sequence: TGTGCCAGCAGCTTCGCAGGGGAGAGGTACGAGCAGTACTTC. Translated, it gives CASSFAGERYEQYF.

The chain combines TRBV9 with TRBJ2-1; no reliable D call. The CDR3 covers 12 residues. V was trimmed by 0 bases and J by 9 bases, leaving 7 bases between them. The germline CDR1 and CDR2 sequences are SGDLS and YYNGEE. The CDR3 reads CASSVVGVEQFF. DNA of the CDR3: TGTGCCAGCAGCGTAGTAGGAGTTGAGCAGTTCTTC.

This chain joins TRBV9 and TRBJ1-1; unclear D gene. This CDR3 spans 13 amino acids. V lost 4 bases and J lost 2, with 9 bases in between. Germline CDR1 SGDLS, CDR2 YYNGEE. The CDR3 region is CASSPFFNTEAFF. The DNA for the CDR3 is TGTGCCAGCAGCCCCTTCTTTAACACTGAAGCTTTCTTT.

The chain is built from TRBV9 and TRBJ2-7, with D tentatively TRBD1 (5 bases). The CDR3 is made up of 15 amino acids. V dropped 0 bases and J dropped 3 bases, with 13 bases sitting between them. Germline CDR1 reads SGDLS; CDR2 reads YYNGEE. The CDR3, as DNA: TGTGCCAGCAGCGTAGGTCCAGGGAAAAGCTACGAGCAGTACTTC. It is translated as CASSVGPGKSYEQYF.

The chain joins TRBV5-1 to TRBJ2-1; tentatively, D is TRBD2 (6 bases). V was clipped by 4 bases and J by 9 bases, with 17 bases between them. Looked up from germline, CDR1 is SGHRS and CDR2 is YFSETQ. The CDR3 is 14 amino acids. CDR3 nucleotides: TGCGCCAGCAGCCTATCCGTAGCGGCAGCTGAGCAGTTCTTC. Amino acid sequence: CASSLSVAAAEQFF.

The CDR3, as DNA: TGTGCCTGGAACGCTGGACAGGGCGTATATTTT. Protein product: CAWNAGQGVYF. The chain is built from TRBV30 and TRBJ1-3, with 8 bases fitting TRBD1. V shed 4 bases and J 14 bases; nucleotides not matched to a gene: 7. Germline CDR1 GTSNPN, CDR2 SVGIG (reference sequence). This CDR3 has 11 amino acids.